The 21 T cell receptor beta chains in this list originate from one sample, sequenced in a study of vaccination effects on CD4 cells after COVID-19. Generated by immunoSEQ multiplex PCR, the TCRdb table keeps only in-frame clones and is missing some. Among 65,000 to 90,000 clones listed, around 76% were seen once. Using viral peptide pools, the ViraFEST assay grew out antigen-specific CD4+ T cells prior to sequencing. When about ten days of culture had elapsed, CD4+ T cells were isolated. Vaccine recipients lacked prior SARS-CoV-2 infection and had negative nucleocapsid antibodies. Their cognate antigens are unknown. Sequences were derived from CD4+ T cells from PBMCs cultured with SARS-CoV-2 spike peptides, sampled before COVID-19 vaccination. Receptor source: a human donor who received a COVID-19 vaccine.

The chain has TRBV28 and TRBJ2-4, with D perhaps TRBD1 (6 bases). Per germline, CDR1 MDHEN and CDR2 SYDVKM. The CDR3 covers 17 residues. Trimming took 4 bases from V and 6 from J, leaving 22 bases between them. This CDR3 reads CASSSNLLVGARNIQYF. The DNA of the CDR3 is TGTGCCAGCAGTTCGAACCTATTGGTGGGGGCGAGAAACATTCAGTACTTC. The entire variable domain, with the rest obtained from reference TRBV28 and TRBJ2-4, is as follows: DVKVTQSSRYLVKRTGEKVFLECVQDMDHENMFWYRQDPGLGLRLIYFSYDVKMKEKGDIPEGYSVSREKKERFSLILESASTNQTSMYLCASSSNLLVGARNIQYFGAGTRLSVL.

The V call is TRBV28, the J call TRBJ2-7, with TRBD1 matching 9 bases. The J segment lost 0 bases and the V segment lost 2 bases, leaving 2 bases of the junction unmatched. Germline V gives CDR1 MDHEN, CDR2 SYDVKM. This CDR3 is 15 amino acids long. The CDR3 nucleotides read TGTGCCAGCAGTTTAGGGACAGGGCACTCCTACGAGCAGTACGTC. The encoded protein is CASSLGTGHSYEQYV.

Only one count was recorded for this clone. V usage is TRBV5-4 and J usage is TRBJ2-5; tentative D call: TRBD1 (6 bases). V was clipped by 0 bases and J by 5 bases, with 8 bases between them. CDR1 is SGHNT, CDR2 YYREEE, per germline (reference sequence). The CDR3 has 13 amino acids. This chain's CDR3 is CASSLDRAETQYF. As DNA, the CDR3 is TGTGCCAGCAGCTTGGACAGGGCCGAGACCCAGTACTTC.

The V gene is TRBV7-2, the J gene TRBJ2-1; 7 bases agree with TRBD1. Unmatched junction bases numbered 3, after V lost 3 bases and J lost 4 bases. Germline lookup yields CDR1 SGHTA and CDR2 FQGNSA. This CDR3 is 14 amino acids long. The DNA of the CDR3 is TGTGCCAGCAGCTTGGGACAGACTTACAATGAGCAGTTCTTC. It translates to CASSLGQTYNEQFF. The full variable domain, in which reference TRBV7-2 and TRBJ2-1 provide the parts outside the CDR3, is GAGVSQSPSNKVTEKGKDVELRCDPISGHTALYWYRQSLGQGLEFLIYFQGNSAPDKSGLPSDRFSAERTGGSVSTLTIQRTQQEDSAVYLCASSLGQTYNEQFFGPGTRLTVL.

The V gene is TRBV7-2, the J gene TRBJ1-1; tentatively, D is TRBD1 (5 bases). Trimming left V 5 bases short and J 1 base short, with 11 bases between. Germline V gives CDR1 SGHTA, CDR2 FQGNSA. This CDR3 is 14 amino acids long. The CDR3 reads CASSTQTANTEAFF. The CDR3 DNA follows: TGTGCCAGCAGCACCCAGACAGCGAACACTGAAGCTTTCTTT.

V gene TRBV6-4 combines with J gene TRBJ1-2; the D is unclear. The ends were cut back, 2 bases at V and 7 bases at J, with 11 bases in the middle. The CDR3 runs 13 residues. CDR1 is MRHNA, CDR2 SNTAGT, per germline. The CDR3 sequence: CASSDREGRGYTF. CDR3 nucleotides: TGTGCCAGCAGTGACAGGGAGGGCCGTGGCTACACCTTC.

The CDR3 DNA reads as TGTGCCATCAGTGAAGATGACCGGAGCTCCTACGAGCAGTACGTC. This codes for CAISEDDRSSYEQYV. V gene TRBV10-3 combines with J gene TRBJ2-7, with D unclear. Trimming took 3 bases from V and 0 from J, leaving 12 bases between them. The germline V gene has CDR1 ENHRY and CDR2 SYGVKD. The CDR3 runs to 15 residues.

This chain links TRBV7-8 with TRBJ2-1, with D perhaps matching TRBD2 (6 bases). The CDR3 runs 18 residues. Germline V CDR1 and CDR2: SGHVS, FQNEAQ. Deletions cut 6 bases from V and 4 bases from J, with 25 bases between. The CDR3 bases are TGTGCCAGCAGGAAACCGGGAGAGAGGGCTTGGGCATACAATGAGCAGTTCTTC. Translating gives CASRKPGERAWAYNEQFF.

The rearrangement joins TRBV27 to TRBJ2-3; perhaps TRBD1 as D (5 bases). Germline CDR1 reads MNHEY; CDR2 reads SMNVEV (reference sequence). The CDR3 spans 14 residues. Trimming left V 6 bases short and J 2 bases short, with 12 bases between. CDR3 sequence: CASRARASTDTQYF. As DNA, the CDR3 is TGTGCCAGCAGGGCCAGGGCCTCCACAGATACGCAGTATTTT.

The V gene is TRBV4-3, the J gene TRBJ1-5; D remains ambiguous. This CDR3 has 15 residues. The germline V and J ends were trimmed by 0 bases and 3 bases, with 9 bases remaining between them. CDR1 and CDR2 (germline): LGHNA, YSLEER. The CDR3 region has the DNA TGCGCCAGCAGCCAAGAAGCGGTATACAATCAGCCCCAGCATTTT. Its translation: CASSQEAVYNQPQHF.

V usage is TRBV2 and J usage is TRBJ1-5, with a weak D call TRBD1 (5 bases). CDR3 length: 13 residues. Trimming took 5 bases from V and 5 from J, leaving 10 bases between them. Looked up from germline, CDR1 is SNHLY and CDR2 is FYNNEI. The CDR3 bases are TGTGCCAGCAGTACAGGAGGTCATCAGCCCCAGCATTTT. It is translated as CASSTGGHQPQHF.

This chain uses TRBV3-1 (or the pseudogene TRBV3-2) with TRBJ2-2; a weak D match, TRBD1 (6 bases). V lost 1 base and J 0 bases, leaving 9 bases between the germline ends. Germline V gives CDR1 LGHDT, CDR2 YNNKEL (reference sequence). The CDR3 runs to 16 residues. The CDR3 DNA follows: TGTGCCAGCAGCCAAGCCGGGACATCGAACACCGGGGAGCTGTTTTTT. Translation: CASSQAGTSNTGELFF.

This clone was seen once. The J gene is TRBJ2-2, the V gene TRBV27; the match to TRBD1 covers 11 bases. This CDR3 region has 15 residues. Germline CDR1 is MNHEY and CDR2 is SMNVEV (reference sequence). V shed 6 bases and J 7 bases; nucleotides not matched to a gene: 7. Written as DNA, the CDR3 is TGTGCCAGCAGGGGGACAGGGGGGTGGCACGGGGAGCTGTTTTTT. It encodes CASRGTGGWHGELFF.

This clone was picked up a small number of times. The chain couples TRBV6-2 or TRBV6-3 to TRBJ1-1; tentatively, D is TRBD1 (5 bases). The CDR3 is 16 amino acids. Germline V lookup: CDR1 MNHEY, CDR2 SVGEGT. V gave up 0 bases and J gave up 4 bases, with 15 bases separating them. In nucleotides, the CDR3 is TGTGCCAGCAGTTACTCTCTGGGCAGGGCGGGCACTGAAGCTTTCTTT. Amino acids: CASSYSLGRAGTEAFF.

This clone occurred a few times. The rearrangement uses TRBV6-2 or TRBV6-3 and TRBJ1-2, with a possible D match to TRBD1 (5 bases). The CDR3 is 13 amino acids. V gave up 2 bases and J gave up 8 bases, with 12 bases separating them. Germline-derived CDR1 and CDR2 are MNHEY and SVGEGT. CDR3: CASSYVGVVGYTF. The CDR3, as DNA: TGTGCCAGCAGTTACGTGGGGGTCGTGGGCTACACCTTC.

This rearrangement joins TRBV28 to TRBJ1-1; D unresolved. V shed 2 bases and J shed 8 bases, with 9 bases lying between them. The germline V gene has CDR1 MDHEN and CDR2 SYDVKM. CDR3 length: 12 amino acids. The CDR3 nucleotides are TGTGCCAGCAGTTTAGTACCCCTCGAAGCTTTCTTT. Amino acids: CASSLVPLEAFF.

The V call is TRBV10-3, the J call TRBJ1-2; TRBD1 matches 8 bases. The germline CDR1 and CDR2 sequences are ENHRY and SYGVKD. V trimming: 6 bases; J trimming: 2 bases; junction bases outside the gene matches: 5. The CDR3 length is 14 residues. CDR3 sequence reads: CAISGQGANYGYTF. In DNA, the CDR3 is TGTGCCATCAGCGGACAGGGTGCCAACTATGGCTACACCTTC.

This chain uses TRBV15 with TRBJ2-5; D may be TRBD1 or TRBD2 (6 bases each). The CDR3 runs to 16 residues. The V end was cut by 6 bases, the J end by 1 base, with 18 bases between. CDR1 is LNHNV, CDR2 YYDKDF, per germline (reference sequence). CDR3 loop: CATSKSGGLSQETQYF. CDR3 DNA sequence: TGTGCCACCAGTAAATCCGGGGGCCTAAGCCAAGAGACCCAGTACTTC.

V gene TRBV5-5 combines with J gene TRBJ2-5; D unclear. This CDR3 has 14 residues. Per the germline V gene, CDR1 is SGHKS and CDR2 is YYEKEE (reference sequence). V was trimmed by 0 bases and J by 0 bases, leaving 6 bases between them. CDR3 DNA sequence: TGTGCCAGCAGCTTGGCAACAAACCAAGAGACCCAGTACTTC. This gives the protein CASSLATNQETQYF.

This clone was counted a single time. J is TRBJ2-2 and V is TRBV7-3; D may be TRBD1 (6 bases). There are 15 residues in the CDR3. Trimming removed 5 bases from V and 3 bases from J, with 13 bases in between. Germline values: CDR1 SGHTA, CDR2 FQGTGA. CDR3 bases: TGTGCCAGCAGCCTCCAGGGGAGTGACACCGGGGAGCTGTTTTTT. Protein product: CASSLQGSDTGELFF.

This clone was counted between two and nine times. The genes are TRBV19 and TRBJ2-2; 7 bases match TRBD1. This CDR3 is 15 amino acids long. Germline-derived CDR1 and CDR2 are LNHDA and SQIVND (reference sequence). V lost 8 bases, J lost 1 base, and 7 bases stayed unmatched. As DNA, the CDR3 is TGTGCCAGTGAACCTGGGACAGTGAACACCGGGGAGCTGTTTTTT. Encoded protein: CASEPGTVNTGELFF.